This T cell receptor beta chain stems from a study of blood T cell repertoires in COVID-19. The wider study: The cDNA or gDNA used as material had been derived from T cells, B-cell-depleted T cells, or PBMCs.

The table lists this clone with a count of one. CDR1 and CDR2 from the germline V gene are SGHNT and YYREEE (reference sequence). This CDR3 comprises 14 residues. Trimming left V 4 bases short and J 2 bases short, with 13 bases between. Generated by immunoSEQ multiplex PCR, the TCRdb table keeps only in-frame clones and is missing some. The table lists approximately 150,000 clones, about 85% of them singletons, with more than 2% in the top ten. This chain links TRBV5-4 with TRBJ2-7; possible D gene TRBD1, 6 bases. Source material: peripheral blood. This sequence was found in a human donor with acute or convalescent COVID-19. The donor label of this sample is uncertain. The CDR3: CASSLQGSPYEQYF. In DNA, the CDR3 is TGTGCCAGCAGCCTACAGGGTTCCCCCTACGAGCAGTACTTC.